This T cell receptor (beta chain) is drawn from a study of blood T cell repertoires in COVID-19 (TCRdb year 2020). Regarding the study in general: Collaborator samples came from the United States, Italy and Spain and covered acute and convalescent phases of COVID-19. The prospective study material was composed of cDNA or gDNA derived from T cells, B-cell-depleted T cells, or PBMCs. Deeply sampled blood TCRbeta repertoires from subjects exposed to, actively infected with, or recovered from COVID-19 were included in the dataset. The sample metadata nearly always contained a de-identified subject ID, COVID-19 status, age in years and sex. The repertoires were released in a freely available public database intended as a resource for research on the immune response to SARS-CoV-2. Where available, HLA class I and class II types were obtained from metadata supplied by the sample provider rather than from assay-based typing. Samples came from the ongoing ImmuneRACE study (first 160 participants) plus 1,254 subjects from 6 global collaborators. Overall study results and their limits: The amount of clinical and demographic metadata varied by source and participant and was provided uncurated.

Including cysteine and phenylalanine, the CDR3 has 12 amino acids. The sequence is cut down to CDR3 DNA, 36 bases in frame from base 1. The germline V gene specifies SGHRS as CDR1 and YFSETQ as CDR2. V lost 7 bases and J lost 3 bases; the stretch between them is 10 bases long. With regard to this clone: Its antigen specificity is not known. It has no much larger one-base neighbor in the sample; base qualities were not kept.

Collaborating institutions collected whole blood in K2EDTA tubes following their own protocols. Collaborator samples were shipped for TCRbeta analysis as frozen whole blood, isolated PBMCs, or DNA extracted from either sample type. TCRbeta CDR3 regions were amplified from genomic DNA by means of the immunoSEQ Assay, a bias-controlled multiplex PCR. The original pipeline was this. Nucleated cell counts per sample were estimated from amplification of reference gene primers within the assay. Sequence reads were collapsed and filtered to measure the absolute abundance of every unique TCRbeta CDR3 rearrangement. Productive Simpson clonality was computed per sample as the square root of Simpson's diversity index over productive rearrangements. Entries here come from immuneACCESS through TCRdb and include only in-frame sequences with V and J called. Some clones fail to appear in such tables; in the studies checked, an unresolved V gene covers under half of the shortfall, and the cause of the remainder is unknown. The DNA was the basis for D and trimming; V, J and clone size are from that table. For this sample there are some 350,000 clones; 70% to 90% appear just once. The ten largest clonotypes hold 3% of the sample.

The clonotype originates from a human donor in a cohort sampled during active COVID-19. The rearranged segments are TRBV5-1 and TRBJ2-5; a weak D assignment points to TRBD1 (5 bases agree). The sequencing sample was made of peripheral blood. The CDR3 corresponds to CASAAGKETQYF. The sequenced DNA: TGCGCCAGCGCGGCAGGGAAAGAGACCCAGTACTTC.